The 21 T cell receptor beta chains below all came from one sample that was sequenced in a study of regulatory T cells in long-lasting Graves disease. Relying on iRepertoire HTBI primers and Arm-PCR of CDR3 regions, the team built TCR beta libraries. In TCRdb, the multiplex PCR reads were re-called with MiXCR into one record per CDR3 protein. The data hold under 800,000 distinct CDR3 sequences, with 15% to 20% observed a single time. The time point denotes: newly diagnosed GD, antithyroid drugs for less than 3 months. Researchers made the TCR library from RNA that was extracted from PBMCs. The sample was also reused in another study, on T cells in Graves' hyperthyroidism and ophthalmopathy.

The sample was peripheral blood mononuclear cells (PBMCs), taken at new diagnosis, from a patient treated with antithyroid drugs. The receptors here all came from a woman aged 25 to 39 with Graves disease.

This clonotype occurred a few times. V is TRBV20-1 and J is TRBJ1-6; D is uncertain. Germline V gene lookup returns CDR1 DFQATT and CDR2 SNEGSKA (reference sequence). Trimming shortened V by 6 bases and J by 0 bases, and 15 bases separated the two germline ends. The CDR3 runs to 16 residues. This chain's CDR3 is CSASNYQSSYNSPLHF. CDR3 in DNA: TGCAGTGCATCCAACTATCAGAGCTCCTATAATTCACCCCTCCACTTT.

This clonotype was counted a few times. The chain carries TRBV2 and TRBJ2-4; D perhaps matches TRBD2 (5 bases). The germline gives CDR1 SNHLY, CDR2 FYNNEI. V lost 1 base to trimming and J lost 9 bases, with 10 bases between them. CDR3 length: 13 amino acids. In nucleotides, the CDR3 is TGTGCCAGCAGTGAAGTCGGGGAAGGCATTCAGTACTTC. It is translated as CASSEVGEGIQYF.

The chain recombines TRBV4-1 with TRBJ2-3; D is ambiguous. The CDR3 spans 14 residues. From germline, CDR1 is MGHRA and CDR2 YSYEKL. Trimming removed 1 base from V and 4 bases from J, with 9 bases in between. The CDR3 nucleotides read TGCGCCAGCAGCCAAGTAGGGTTTGCAGATACGCAGTATTTT. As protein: CASSQVGFADTQYF.

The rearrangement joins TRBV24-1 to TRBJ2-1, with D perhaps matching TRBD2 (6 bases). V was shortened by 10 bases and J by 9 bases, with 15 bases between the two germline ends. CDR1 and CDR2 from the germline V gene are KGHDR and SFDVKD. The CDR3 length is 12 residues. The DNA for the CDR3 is TGTGCCACGGCCACGGGGGTGAGTGAGCAGTTCTTC. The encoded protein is CATATGVSEQFF.

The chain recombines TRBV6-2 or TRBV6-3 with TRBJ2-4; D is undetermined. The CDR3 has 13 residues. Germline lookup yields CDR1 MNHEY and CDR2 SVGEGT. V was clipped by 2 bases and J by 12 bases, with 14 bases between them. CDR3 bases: TGTGCCAGCAGTTACGGGGTTAAGGGCACTCAGTACTTC. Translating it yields CASSYGVKGTQYF.

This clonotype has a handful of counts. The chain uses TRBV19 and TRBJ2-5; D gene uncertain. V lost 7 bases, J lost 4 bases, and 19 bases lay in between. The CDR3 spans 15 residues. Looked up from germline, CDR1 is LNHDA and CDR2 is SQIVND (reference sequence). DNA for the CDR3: TGTGCCAGTACCGTTTCCGGCGGTCGAGGAGAGACCCAGTACTTC. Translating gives CASTVSGGRGETQYF.

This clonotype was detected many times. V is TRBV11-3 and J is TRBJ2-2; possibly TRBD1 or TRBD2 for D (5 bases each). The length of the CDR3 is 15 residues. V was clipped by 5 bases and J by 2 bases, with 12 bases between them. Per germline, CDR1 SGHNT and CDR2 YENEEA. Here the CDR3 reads CASSRGDSNTGELFF. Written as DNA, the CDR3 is TGTGCCAGCAGCCGGGGCGACAGCAACACCGGGGAGCTGTTTTTT.

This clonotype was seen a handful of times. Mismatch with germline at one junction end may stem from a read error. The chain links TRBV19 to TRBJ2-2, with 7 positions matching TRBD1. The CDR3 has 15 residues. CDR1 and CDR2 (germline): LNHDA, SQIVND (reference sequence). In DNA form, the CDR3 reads TGTGCCAGTAGCCGCACAGGGGTGGGAACCGAGGAGCTGTTTTTT. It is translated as CASSRTGVGTEELFF.

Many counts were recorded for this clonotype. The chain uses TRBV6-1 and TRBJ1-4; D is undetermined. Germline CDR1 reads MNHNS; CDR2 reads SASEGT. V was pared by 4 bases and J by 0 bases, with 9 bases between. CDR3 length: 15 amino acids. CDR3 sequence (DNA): TGTGCCAGCAGTGGCGACGGGGCAACTAATGAAAAACTGTTTTTT. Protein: CASSGDGATNEKLFF.

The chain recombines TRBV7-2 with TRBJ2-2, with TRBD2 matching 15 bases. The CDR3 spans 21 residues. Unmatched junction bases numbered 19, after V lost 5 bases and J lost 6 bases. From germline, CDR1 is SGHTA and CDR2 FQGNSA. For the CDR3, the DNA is TGTGCCAGCAGCACAAGGACTGTTGCCGCGGGACTAGCGGGAGGCCCCGGGGAGCTGTTTTTT. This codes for CASSTRTVAAGLAGGPGELFF. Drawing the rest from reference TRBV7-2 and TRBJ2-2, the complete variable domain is GAGVSQSPSNKVTEKGKDVELRCDPISGHTALYWYRQSLGQGLEFLIYFQGNSAPDKSGLPSDRFSAERTGGSVSTLTIQRTQQEDSAVYLCASSTRTVAAGLAGGPGELFFGEGSRLTVL.

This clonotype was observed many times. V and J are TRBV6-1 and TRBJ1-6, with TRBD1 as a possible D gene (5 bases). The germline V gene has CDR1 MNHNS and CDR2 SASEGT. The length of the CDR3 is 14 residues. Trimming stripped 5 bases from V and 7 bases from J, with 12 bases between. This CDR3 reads CASSKQGGNSPLHF. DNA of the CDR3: TGTGCCAGCAGTAAGCAGGGTGGAAATTCACCCCTCCACTTT.

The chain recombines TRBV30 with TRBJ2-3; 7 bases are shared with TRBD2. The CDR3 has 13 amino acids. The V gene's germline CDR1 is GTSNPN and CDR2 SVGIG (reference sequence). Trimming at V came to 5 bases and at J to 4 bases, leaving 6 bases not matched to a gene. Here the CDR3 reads CAWGSGTPDTQYF. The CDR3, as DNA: TGTGCCTGGGGGAGCGGGACTCCAGATACGCAGTATTTT.

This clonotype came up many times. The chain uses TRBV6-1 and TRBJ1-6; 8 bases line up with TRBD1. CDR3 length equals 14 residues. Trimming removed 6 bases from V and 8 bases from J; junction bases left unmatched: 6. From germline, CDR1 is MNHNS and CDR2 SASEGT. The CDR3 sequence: CASSPGQAYSPLHF. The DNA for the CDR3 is TGTGCCAGCAGCCCGGGACAGGCCTATTCACCCCTCCACTTT.

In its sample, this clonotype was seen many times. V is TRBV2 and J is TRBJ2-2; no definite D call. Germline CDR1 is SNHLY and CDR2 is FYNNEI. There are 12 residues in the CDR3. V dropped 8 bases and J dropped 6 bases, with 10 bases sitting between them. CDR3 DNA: TGTGCCAGCCGGCTTAGGGCCGGGGAGCTGTTTTTT. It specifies CASRLRAGELFF.

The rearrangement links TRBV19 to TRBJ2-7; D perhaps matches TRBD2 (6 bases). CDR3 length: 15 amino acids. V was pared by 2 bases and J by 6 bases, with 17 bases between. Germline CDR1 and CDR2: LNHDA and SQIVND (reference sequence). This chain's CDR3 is CASSIYGGTGVEQYF. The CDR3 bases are TGTGCCAGTAGTATATATGGCGGGACGGGCGTCGAGCAGTACTTC.

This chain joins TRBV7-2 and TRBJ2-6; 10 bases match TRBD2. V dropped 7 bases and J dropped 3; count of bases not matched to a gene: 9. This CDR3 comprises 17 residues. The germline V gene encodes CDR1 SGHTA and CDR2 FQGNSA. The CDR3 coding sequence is TGTGCCAGCAAGGAGCGGGAGGGCATTAGTGGGGCCAACGTCCTGACTTTC. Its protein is CASKEREGISGANVLTF.

The DNA of the CDR3 is TGTGCCAGCAGGTACAGGTTGGGCGACAATGAGCAGTTCTTC. Translating it yields CASRYRLGDNEQFF. The chain combines TRBV3-1 with TRBJ2-7; tentative D call: TRBD1 (5 bases). The J call is doubtful: the DNA matches TRBJ2-1 better. Germline values: CDR1 LGHDT, CDR2 YNNKEL (reference sequence). The CDR3 covers 14 residues.

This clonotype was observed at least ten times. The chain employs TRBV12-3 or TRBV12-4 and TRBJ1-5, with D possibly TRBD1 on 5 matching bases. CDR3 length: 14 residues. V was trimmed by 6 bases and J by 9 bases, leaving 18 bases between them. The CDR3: CASSHGTATGPQHF. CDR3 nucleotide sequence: TGTGCCAGCAGCCATGGGACGGCGACTGGGCCCCAGCATTTT.

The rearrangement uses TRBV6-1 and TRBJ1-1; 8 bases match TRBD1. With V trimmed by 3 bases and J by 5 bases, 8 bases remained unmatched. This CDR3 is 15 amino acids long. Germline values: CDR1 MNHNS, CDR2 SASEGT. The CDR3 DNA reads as TGTGCCAGCAGTGACAGGGGACAGGTGAGGACTGAAGCTTTCTTT. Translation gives CASSDRGQVRTEAFF.

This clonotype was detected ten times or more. CDR3 in DNA: TGTGCCAGCAGTTTACTAGCGGGAGGGGCCAATGAGCAGTTCTTC. This sequence encodes CASSLLAGGANEQFF. The chain combines TRBV12-3 or TRBV12-4 with TRBJ2-1, with TRBD2 identical over 12 bases. The CDR3 runs 15 residues. V was pared by 2 bases and J by 6 bases, with 2 bases of the junction left unmatched.

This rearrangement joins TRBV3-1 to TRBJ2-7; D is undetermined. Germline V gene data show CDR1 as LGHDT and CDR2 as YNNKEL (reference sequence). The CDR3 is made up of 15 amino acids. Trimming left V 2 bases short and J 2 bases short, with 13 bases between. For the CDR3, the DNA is TGTGCCAGCAGCCAAAAAGATGGGCCGGCCTACGAGCAGTACTTC. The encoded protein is CASSQKDGPAYEQYF.